Below are 32 T cell receptor beta chains sequenced from a single sample in a study of glioma-infiltrating T cells. Amplification of TCR alpha and beta CDR3 regions from RNA used iRepertoire nested multiplex PCR. Using its own MiXCR run on the multiplex PCR reads, TCRdb lists one record per CDR3 protein. Of roughly 350,000 distinct CDR3 sequences listed, around 45% are singletons. The material sequenced was glioma tissue, nonneoplastic brain tissue, or PBMCs (not recorded which). The receptors come from a human donor with low-grade glioma or glioblastoma, undergoing nonglioma brain surgery, or in good health (not recorded which).

The chain joins TRBV4-1 to TRBJ1-1; no clear D gene. This CDR3 spans 16 amino acids. The ends were cut back, 7 bases at V and 2 bases at J, with 20 bases in the middle. Germline V gene data show CDR1 as MGHRA and CDR2 as YSYEKL. CDR3 nucleotide sequence: TGCGCCAGCAACCCCCTAGGAACAACAGCAAACACTGAAGCTTTCTTT. As protein: CASNPLGTTANTEAFF.

The genes are TRBV7-9 and TRBJ2-7; 12 bases agree with TRBD1. The CDR3 loop spans 15 amino acids. Per the germline V gene, CDR1 is SEHNR and CDR2 is FQNEAQ (reference sequence). Trimming took 4 bases from V and 4 from J; bases not matched to a gene: 5. In DNA form, the CDR3 reads TGTGCCAGCAGCTGGGACAGGGGGCAGGGATACGAGCAGTACTTC. The encoded protein is CASSWDRGQGYEQYF.

This clonotype was seen ten or more times. This chain uses TRBV27 with TRBJ2-7, with a weak D call TRBD2 (6 bases). Germline V gene data show CDR1 as MNHEY and CDR2 as SMNVEV (reference sequence). V dropped 3 bases and J dropped 7 bases, with 16 bases sitting between them. This CDR3 is 14 amino acids long. In DNA form, the CDR3 reads TGTGCCAGCAGTTTCAGGGACTCCGATAAGGAGCAGTACTTC. Its translation: CASSFRDSDKEQYF.

As DNA, the CDR3 is TGTGCCAGCAGCTTAAGGGTCGGGCGCAACACCATATATTTT. Translating it yields CASSLRVGRNTIYF. V usage is TRBV7-9 and J usage is TRBJ1-3; D is ambiguous. The CDR3 consists of 14 residues. Germline assignment: CDR1 SEHNR and CDR2 FQNEAQ (reference sequence). With 2 bases removed from V and 7 bases from J, the gap between germline ends came to 12 bases.

The chain links TRBV7-3 to TRBJ2-1; 8 nucleotides agree with TRBD2. V shed 5 bases and J 4 bases; nucleotides not matched to a gene: 7. The CDR3 runs 15 residues. Per the germline V gene, CDR1 is SGHTA and CDR2 is FQGTGA. Written as DNA, the CDR3 is TGTGCCAGCAGCGTGAGCGGGAGTAAGTACAATGAGCAGTTCTTC. Translated, it gives CASSVSGSKYNEQFF.

For this clonotype: This sequence may be a read error, since a much larger clone differs from it by one base. The chain employs TRBV6-1 and TRBJ1-2; D is ambiguous. The CDR3 length is 14 residues. The germline gives CDR1 MNHNS, CDR2 SASEGT. V lost 2 bases, J lost 4 bases, and 11 bases lay in between. CDR3 residues: CASSEQRAFYGYTF. Written as DNA, the CDR3 is TGTGCCAGCAGTGAACAGCGGGCATTCTATGGCTACACCTTC.

This clonotype was observed at least ten times. The V call is TRBV20-1, the J call TRBJ1-2; maybe TRBD1 (5 bases). This CDR3 has 13 amino acids. Germline lookup yields CDR1 DFQATT and CDR2 SNEGSKA (reference sequence). V lost 0 bases, J lost 5 bases, and 10 bases lay in between. CDR3 sequence (DNA): TGCAGTGCTAGAGACAGGAGGACATATGGCTACACCTTC. It encodes CSARDRRTYGYTF.

About this clonotype: This could be a read error, since a much larger clone is one nucleotide away. The J gene is TRBJ2-7, the V gene TRBV20-1, with D perhaps matching TRBD2 (5 bases). Germline V gene sequence: CDR1 DFQATT, CDR2 SNEGSKA (reference sequence). This CDR3 contains 12 residues. In DNA form, the CDR3 reads TGCAGTGCACACCGGGAATACTACGAGAAGTACTTC. Encoded protein: CSAHREYYEKYF.

This clonotype has only a few counts. V usage is TRBV28 and J usage is TRBJ2-3; 11 nucleotides align to TRBD2. The V gene end was trimmed by 6 bases and the J gene end by 4 bases; junction bases not matched to a gene: 6. Germline CDR1 is MDHEN and CDR2 is SYDVKM. The CDR3 extends over 15 amino acids. The CDR3 is CASRPTSGRADTQYF. CDR3 in DNA: TGTGCCAGCAGACCTACTAGCGGGAGAGCAGATACGCAGTATTTT.

This clonotype was picked up many times. V and J are TRBV7-2 and TRBJ2-5; perhaps TRBD2 as D (5 bases). Germline CDR1 reads SGHTA; CDR2 reads FQGNSA. The ends were cut back, 1 base at V and 5 bases at J, with 14 bases in the middle. The CDR3 has 15 residues. CDR3 region: CASSLGAGIHETQYF. Here the CDR3 DNA reads TGTGCCAGCAGCTTAGGGGCCGGGATCCATGAGACCCAGTACTTC.

As to this clonotype: A read error may explain this, as a much larger clone is one base away. The V and J genes are TRBV28 and TRBJ2-3; D is undetermined. CDR1 and CDR2 (germline): MDHEN, SYDVKM. The CDR3 runs to 12 residues. CDR3 residues: CASPARTNTQYF. CDR3 coding DNA: TGTGCCAGCCCCGCCCGCACAAATACGCAGTATTTT.

This clonotype was found a few times. The chain combines TRBV20-1 with TRBJ2-7; tentatively, D is TRBD1 or TRBD2 (6 bases each). V lost 5 bases and J 6 bases, leaving 17 bases between the germline ends. CDR3 length: 13 residues. Germline CDR1 reads DFQATT; CDR2 reads SNEGSKA (reference sequence). CDR3 coding DNA: TGCAGTGCTTACAGACAAGGGGGGAGCGAGCAGTACTTC. This sequence encodes CSAYRQGGSEQYF.

A note on this clonotype: A single base separates this from a much larger clone, so it may be a read error. The chain couples TRBV6-2 or TRBV6-3 to TRBJ2-7; possible D gene TRBD1, 6 bases. Trimming took 5 bases from V and 7 from J, leaving 12 bases between them. The CDR3 length is 12 residues. CDR1 is MNHEY, CDR2 SVGEGT, per germline. CDR3 sequence reads: CASSPGDNEQYF. In nucleotides, the CDR3 is TGTGCCAGCAGTCCAGGGGACAATGAGCAGTACTTC.

V is TRBV7-9 and J is TRBJ2-1; D possibly corresponds to TRBD1 (6 bases). The germline V and J ends were trimmed by 2 bases and 9 bases, with 14 bases remaining between them. The CDR3 contains 14 residues. CDR1 SEHNR and CDR2 FQNEAQ come from the germline V gene (reference sequence). CDR3 nucleotides: TGTGCCAGCAGCTTAAATGCAGGGGAAGGTGAGCAGTTCTTC. It encodes CASSLNAGEGEQFF.

This clonotype showed up just a few times. V gene TRBV7-2 combines with J gene TRBJ1-2; possibly TRBD1 for D (6 bases). CDR1 and CDR2 from the germline V gene are SGHTA and FQGNSA. The V and J ends lost 5 bases and 2 bases respectively, with 15 bases between them. The CDR3 loop spans 15 amino acids. CDR3 protein: CASSPTGWGNYGYTF. The DNA of the CDR3 is TGTGCCAGCAGCCCTACAGGGTGGGGAAACTATGGCTACACCTTC.

This clonotype was counted a few times. The chain links TRBV4-2 to TRBJ2-3; possibly TRBD2 for D (6 bases). The germline gives CDR1 LGHNA, CDR2 YNFKEQ. V dropped 5 bases and J dropped 0 bases, with 15 bases sitting between them. This CDR3 contains 16 residues. The CDR3 protein is CASSSKQGLSTDTQYF. For the CDR3, the DNA is TGTGCCAGCAGCTCGAAGCAGGGACTTAGCACAGATACGCAGTATTTT.

The J gene is TRBJ2-1, the V gene TRBV20-1, with TRBD2 matching over 12 bases. The CDR3 covers 15 residues. With 5 bases clipped from V and 2 bases from J, the junction kept 4 bases outside the gene matches. CDR1 and CDR2 from the germline V gene are DFQATT and SNEGSKA (reference sequence). CDR3 sequence reads: CSAGLAGMAYNEQFF. DNA of the CDR3: TGCAGTGCTGGACTAGCGGGGATGGCCTACAATGAGCAGTTCTTC.

The DNA for the CDR3 is TGTGCCAGCAGTGCGACAGGGGGGATTTATCAGCCCCAGCATTTT. This translates into CASSATGGIYQPQHF. The chain carries TRBV27 and TRBJ1-5, with 9 bases lining up with TRBD1. Germline CDR1 and CDR2: MNHEY and SMNVEV (reference sequence). The CDR3 loop spans 15 amino acids. The ends lost 5 bases at V and 5 bases at J; junction bases unmatched: 7.

The chain carries TRBV6-6 and TRBJ1-1; 7 bases are shared with TRBD1. CDR1 MNHNY and CDR2 SVGAGI come from the germline V gene (reference sequence). The J segment lost 3 bases and the V segment lost 2 bases, leaving 6 bases of the junction unmatched. There are 15 residues in the CDR3. In nucleotides, the CDR3 is TGTGCCAGCAGTTACCGCAGGGGGACGGACACTGAAGCTTTCTTT. Its translation is CASSYRRGTDTEAFF.

This chain uses TRBV6-1 with TRBJ1-6, with D perhaps matching TRBD1 (5 bases). Germline CDR1 is MNHNS and CDR2 is SASEGT. Between the trimmed V and J ends, which lost 5 bases and 17 bases, there was a span of 22 bases. This CDR3 is 14 amino acids long. The CDR3 reads CASSLSIGSGAIHF. CDR3 in DNA: TGTGCCAGCAGTTTGTCGATAGGGTCCGGGGCCATCCACTTT.

Worth noting for this clonotype: The junction differs from germline at one of its ends, possibly a read error. V and J are TRBV6-1 and TRBJ2-2; D may correspond to TRBD1 or TRBD2 (5 bases each). This CDR3 comprises 15 residues. The germline V gene has CDR1 MNHNS and CDR2 SASEGT. The CDR3 coding sequence is TGTGCCATCAGGGATACTATCTCGAGCACCGGGGTGCTGTTTTTT. Amino acids: CAIRDTISSTGVLFF.

In its sample, this clonotype was seen a few times. The chain couples TRBV5-1 to TRBJ2-7, with a tentative D call TRBD1 (5 bases). This CDR3 has 12 residues. With 1 base removed from V and 6 bases from J, the gap between germline ends came to 8 bases. Per germline, CDR1 SGHRS and CDR2 YFSETQ. In DNA, the CDR3 is TGCGCCAGCAGCTTGCAGGGTCGCGAGCAGTACTTC. Translating it yields CASSLQGREQYF.

In this sample, this clonotype turned up a few times. The chain links TRBV20-1 to TRBJ2-7; 9 bases are a match to TRBD1. Germline-derived CDR1 and CDR2 are DFQATT and SNEGSKA (reference sequence). The CDR3 has 13 residues. V shed 3 bases, J shed 5 bases, and the junction held 5 bases outside the gene matches. The CDR3 coding sequence is TGCAGTGCTAGGGGGACAGGGATACACGAGCAGTACTTC. Protein sequence: CSARGTGIHEQYF.

The chain has TRBV24-1 and TRBJ2-5, with D unclear. There are 14 residues in the CDR3. The ends were cut back, 6 bases at V and 4 bases at J, with 14 bases in the middle. The V gene's germline CDR1 is KGHDR and CDR2 SFDVKD. The DNA of the CDR3 is TGTGCCACCAGTCAATACGGGTTTATAGAGACCCAGTACTTC. This codes for CATSQYGFIETQYF.

This chain connects TRBV7-6 to TRBJ2-1; D not certain. V lost 1 base and J 2 bases, leaving 12 bases between the germline ends. The CDR3 length is 16 residues. Germline-derived CDR1 and CDR2 are SGHVS and FNYEAQ. The CDR3 sequence is CASSLGLTVTYNEQFF. The CDR3 nucleotides read TGTGCCAGCAGCTTAGGTCTCACTGTTACCTACAATGAGCAGTTCTTC.

Ten or more counts support this clonotype. The chain uses TRBV15 and TRBJ2-1, with 8 bases identical to TRBD2. V trimming: 2 bases; J trimming: 5 bases; junction bases outside the gene matches: 11. The CDR3 has 17 amino acids. Germline CDR1 LNHNV, CDR2 YYDKDF (reference sequence). This CDR3 is CATSRYPAGGRNNEQFF. The CDR3 bases are TGTGCCACCAGCAGATACCCCGCGGGAGGCCGAAACAATGAGCAGTTCTTC.

The V gene is TRBV28, the J gene TRBJ1-5; 11 nucleotides line up with TRBD1. This CDR3 is built from 15 residues. The V gene end was trimmed by 5 bases and the J gene end by 11 bases; junction bases not matched to a gene: 11. From germline, CDR1 is MDHEN and CDR2 SYDVKM. CDR3 region: CASSPPGQGAQAQHF. The CDR3, as DNA: TGTGCCAGCAGTCCCCCCGGACAGGGGGCTCAAGCCCAGCATTTT. Based on the CDR3 plus reference TRBV28 and TRBJ1-5, the full variable domain is DVKVTQSSRYLVKRTGEKVFLECVQDMDHENMFWYRQDPGLGLRLIYFSYDVKMKEKGDIPEGYSVSREKKERFSLILESASTNQTSMYLCASSPPGQGAQAQHFGDGTRLSIL.

This clonotype was recorded once. The gene calls are TRBV5-5 and TRBJ2-1; 9 bases line up with TRBD2. The CDR3 covers 14 residues. Germline-derived CDR1 and CDR2 are SGHKS and YYEKEE (reference sequence). Unmatched junction bases numbered 5, after V lost 5 bases and J lost 5 bases. In nucleotides, the CDR3 is TGTGCCAGCAGACGTAGCGGGAGTCACAATGAGCAGTTCTTC. Amino acids: CASRRSGSHNEQFF.

This clonotype appeared many times. The chain joins TRBV6-2 or TRBV6-3 to TRBJ2-1; no firm D call. The CDR3 runs 14 residues. Trimming cost V 7 bases and J 0 bases, with 10 bases left between them. Looked up from germline, CDR1 is MNHEY and CDR2 is SVGEGT. The CDR3 protein is CASKKDRSYNEQFF. The CDR3, as DNA: TGTGCCAGCAAGAAGGACCGCTCCTACAATGAGCAGTTCTTC.

This clonotype was observed many times. The chain combines TRBV6-1 with TRBJ2-7; TRBD1 might be the D (5 bases). The CDR3 sequence is 11 residues long. Germline V gene lookup returns CDR1 MNHNS and CDR2 SASEGT. V was cut by 6 bases and J by 6 bases, with 9 bases left in between. The CDR3 protein is CASRSGREQYF. The CDR3 DNA reads as TGTGCCAGCAGGTCAGGGCGCGAGCAGTACTTC.

The rearrangement uses TRBV7-2 and TRBJ1-1; D is unresolved. The CDR3 has 15 residues. The germline V gene encodes CDR1 SGHTA and CDR2 FQGNSA. V shed 3 bases and J shed 4 bases, with 15 bases lying between them. The CDR3 region has the DNA TGTGCCAGCAGCTTCAACAGTTTTAGATTCACTGAAGCTTTCTTT. This translates into CASSFNSFRFTEAFF.

Only a few counts were recorded for this clonotype. The chain carries TRBV20-1 and TRBJ2-1; 9 nucleotides line up with TRBD2. This CDR3 spans 19 amino acids. Looked up from germline, CDR1 is DFQATT and CDR2 is SNEGSKA (reference sequence). J was trimmed by 2 bases and V by 0 bases; bases with no gene match: 14. CDR3 protein: CSARDHEMNSGRTYNEQFF. The CDR3 nucleotides are TGCAGTGCTAGAGATCACGAGATGAATAGCGGGAGAACCTACAATGAGCAGTTCTTC.